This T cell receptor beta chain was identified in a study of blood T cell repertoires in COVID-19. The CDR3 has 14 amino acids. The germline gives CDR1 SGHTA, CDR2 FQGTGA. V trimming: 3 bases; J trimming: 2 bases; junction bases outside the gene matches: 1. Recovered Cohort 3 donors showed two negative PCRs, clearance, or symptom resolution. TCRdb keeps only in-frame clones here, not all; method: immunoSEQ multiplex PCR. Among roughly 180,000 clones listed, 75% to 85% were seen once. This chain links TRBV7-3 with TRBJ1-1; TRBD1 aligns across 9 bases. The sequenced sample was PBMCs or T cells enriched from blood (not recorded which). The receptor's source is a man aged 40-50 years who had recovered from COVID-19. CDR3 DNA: TGTGCCAGCAGCTTGGGACAGGGAAACACTGAAGCTTTCTTT. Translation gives CASSLGQGNTEAFF. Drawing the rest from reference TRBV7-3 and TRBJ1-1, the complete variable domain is GAGVSQTPSNKVTEKGKYVELRCDPISGHTALYWYRQSLGQGPEFLIYFQGTGAADDSGLPNDRFFAVRPEGSVSTLKIQRTERGDSAVYLCASSLGQGNTEAFFGQGTRLTVV.